This is a list of T cell receptor beta chains from one sample in a study of control samples from healthy donors and cancer patients. The repertoire was sequenced with immunoSEQ multiplex PCR; TCRdb's copy has only in-frame clones and lacks some. The sample holds about 130,000 clones, under 95% seen once. Sequencing input: PBMCs. The receptors derive from a man over 45 with head and neck cancer. CDR3s include the opening cysteine and the closing phenylalanine or tryptophan. The D gene is left open where the match is weak. The size field is filled for only some rows; it gives once, few, many or a size class.

d_call	clone_size	v_call	j_call	cdr3_nt	cdr3_aa
NA	NA	TRBV5-4	TRBJ2-7	TGTGCCAGCAGCATAGGTGACGAGCAGTACTTC	CASSIGDEQYF
NA	NA	TRBV18	TRBJ1-6	TGTGCCAGCTCATGGGACACGGTAAATTCACCCCTCCACTTT	CASSWDTVNSPLHF
NA	many	TRBV2	TRBJ1-1	TGTGCCAGCAGCCTACAGGAGAACACTGAAGCTTTCTTT	CASSLQENTEAFF
NA	NA	TRBV2	TRBJ2-1	TGTGCCGGGTTACTTAGTCCCCAGGGAATCTCCTACAATGAGCAGTTCTTC	CAGLLSPQGISYNEQFF
NA	NA	TRBV2	TRBJ1-2	TGTGCCAGCAAGTACTTTACTCGGGAGGCTGTTCCCTATGGCTACACCTTC	CASKYFTREAVPYGYTF
TRBD2	NA	TRBV9	TRBJ2-2	TGTGCCAGCAGCAGTCGGCGGGGGATGGGGACCGGGGAGCTGTTTTTT	CASSSRRGMGTGELFF
NA	NA	TRBV14	TRBJ2-2	TGTGCCAGCAGCCAAGTCGGAAGGAGATCCCTTGGGGTCACCGGGGAGCTGTTTTTT	CASSQVGRRSLGVTGELFF
NA	NA	TRBV28	TRBJ1-6	TGTGCCAGCAGTTACGGGTGGAATGGAGTTCAGCGATCACCCCTCCACTTT	CASSYGWNGVQRSPLHF
NA	NA	TRBV4-2	TRBJ1-2	TGTGCCAGCAGCCAAGATACGGCCTATGGCTACACCTTC	CASSQDTAYGYTF
TRBD1	NA	TRBV3-1/TRBV3-2	TRBJ1-3	TGTGCCAGCAGTACCACGACAGGGAAAGGAAACACCATATATTTT	CASSTTTGKGNTIYF
NA	NA	TRBV6-2/TRBV6-3	TRBJ2-7	TGTGCCAGCAGTTACGGGGGGTCCTACGAGCAGTACTTC	CASSYGGSYEQYF
TRBD1	NA	TRBV5-8	TRBJ1-2	TGTGCCAGCAGCTTTACAGGGGTTATTGGCTACACCTTC	CASSFTGVIGYTF
NA	NA	TRBV5-6	TRBJ1-2	TGTGCCAGCAGCTTACGGGGGAATTATGGCTACACCTTC	CASSLRGNYGYTF
TRBD1	NA	TRBV5-1	TRBJ2-1	TGCGCCAGCAGCTCCCACGACAGGGATGAGCAGTTCTTC	CASSSHDRDEQFF
TRBD1	NA	TRBV7-2	TRBJ1-6	TGTGCCAGCAGCTACCAGGACAGGGGGAATTCACCCCTCCACTTT	CASSYQDRGNSPLHF
NA	NA	TRBV13	TRBJ1-1	TGTGCCAGCAGCTTAGTCCGGACTCACACTGAAGCTTTCTTT	CASSLVRTHTEAFF
TRBD1	NA	TRBV13	TRBJ1-1	TGTGCCAGCAGGGATGAAGCGGTCACAGGGGGGAACACTGAAGCTTTCTTT	CASRDEAVTGGNTEAFF
NA	NA	TRBV7-2	TRBJ1-2	TGTGCCAGCAGCTTCGGTAGGAGGAACTATGGCTACACCTTC	CASSFGRRNYGYTF